The clone carrying this T cell receptor (beta chain) turned up a few times. The data originate from a study of glioma-infiltrating T cells after dendritic cell vaccination. Overall study context: Dendritic cells derived from monocytes and pulsed with autologous tumor lysate formed the vaccine. Patients received three intradermal dendritic cell vaccine injections at biweekly intervals.

Germline V CDR1 and CDR2: SGHNT, YYREEE (reference sequence). This CDR3 region has 15 residues. Trimming pared 2 bases from V and 4 bases from J, leaving 12 bases between. Input was 2 ug genomic DNA, or all available if less. The primer mix had 60 V beta and 13 J beta primers. Clones were sequenced by immunoSEQ multiplex PCR, and TCRdb holds only the in-frame ones, with some missing. Among roughly 52,000 clones listed, roughly 85% were seen once. The chain combines TRBV5-4 with TRBJ2-2, with a weak D call TRBD2 (6 bases). This TCR was recovered from a human donor with glioblastoma. Sequenced here: blood, sampled before dendritic cell vaccination. The CDR3 DNA follows: TGTGCCAGCAGCTTACTGGGGGGAGCCACCGGGGAGCTGTTTTTT. This encodes CASSLLGGATGELFF. Using reference TRBV5-4 and TRBJ2-2 for the parts outside the CDR3, the full variable domain is ETGVTQSPTHLIKTRGQQVTLRCSSQSGHNTVSWYQQALGQGPQFIFQYYREEENGRGNFPPRFSGLQFPNYSSELNVNALELDDSALYLCASSLLGGATGELFFGEGSRLTVL.